These T cell receptor beta chains were read from a single sample in a study of cytomegalovirus exposure and HLA in healthy donors. Some clones are missing from TCRdb's copy, which holds only in-frame ones; the method was immunoSEQ multiplex PCR. The sample lists 100,000 to 150,000 clones, about 89% occurring once. Sequenced material: PBMCs. The receptors originated from a woman aged 18-30 years in good health and CMV-seronegative. Both conserved end residues are part of each CDR3. A D gene is named only where the DNA matches it firmly. Size is omitted from some rows. Given values are once, few, many or a class for expanded clones.

D gene	V gene	clone size	J gene	CDR3 DNA	CDR3 protein
TRBD1	TRBV5-6	.	TRBJ1-2	TGTGCCGGCAGCTTGATTGCAGGGGGAATGAATGGCTACACCTTC	CAGSLIAGGMNGYTF
.	TRBV5-1	.	TRBJ2-1	TGCGCCAGCAGCTTGGGCGGGACCCAGCAGTTCTTC	CASSLGGTQQFF
TRBD2	TRBV5-1	.	TRBJ2-5	TGCGCCAGCAGCGGGGCACGTACTAGCGGGCAAGAGACCCAGTACTTC	CASSGARTSGQETQYF
.	TRBV6-6	once	TRBJ1-2	TGTGCCAGCAGTTACAGGGAGGCTAACTATGGCTACACCTTC	CASSYREANYGYTF
TRBD1	TRBV19	.	TRBJ2-7	TGTGCCAGTAGTATAGCGGGACAGGGGCAAGGGTTCTACGAGCAGTACTTC	CASSIAGQGQGFYEQYF
TRBD2	TRBV6-6	.	TRBJ2-7	TGTGCCAGCAGTTCCGGGACTAGCGGGCGATTCACCGAGCAGTACTTC	CASSSGTSGRFTEQYF
.	TRBV27	.	TRBJ1-1	TGTGCCAGCAGCCCTAGGGAGGGAAAGAACACTGAAGCTTTCTTT	CASSPREGKNTEAFF
TRBD1	TRBV30	.	TRBJ2-7	TGTGCCTGGATACGCGGGACAGGCGGGAACTACGAGCAGTACTTC	CAWIRGTGGNYEQYF
.	TRBV18	few	TRBJ2-7	TGTGCCAGCTCACCCAGCTCCTACGAGCAGTACTTC	CASSPSSYEQYF
.	TRBV30	.	TRBJ2-5	TGTGCCTGGAACAGCCGTAGTGTGGTGGAGACCCAGTACTTC	CAWNSRSVVETQYF
.	TRBV9	.	TRBJ2-3	TGTGCCAGCAGCGACCTCAGGGGCCAGGAGACGCAGTATTTT	CASSDLRGQETQYF
TRBD1	TRBV7-2	few	TRBJ2-4	TGTGCCAGCACCTTGGACAGGGCAAACATTCAGTACTTC	CASTLDRANIQYF
.	TRBV15	.	TRBJ1-1	TGTGCCACCAGCAGAGATCGGGGGGTTAACACTGAAGCTTTCTTT	CATSRDRGVNTEAFF
.	TRBV7-3	.	TRBJ2-3	TGTGCCAGCAGCTTCGCAGATACGCAGTATTTT	CASSFADTQYF
.	TRBV7-9	.	TRBJ2-3	TGTGCCAGCAGCCCGATGAGGGCAGATACGCAGTATTTT	CASSPMRADTQYF
TRBD2	TRBV6-1	.	TRBJ2-7	TGTGCCAGCAGTGATGCGACTAGCGGGATCTACGAGCAGTACTTC	CASSDATSGIYEQYF
.	TRBV6-4	.	TRBJ2-3	TGTGCCAGCAGTGATCAGGGTCTGGATACGCAGTATTTT	CASSDQGLDTQYF
.	TRBV11-2	.	TRBJ2-5	TGTGCCAGCAGCCAATCAGGAATACAAGAGACCCAGTACTTC	CASSQSGIQETQYF
TRBD1	TRBV28	.	TRBJ1-1	TGTGCCAGCAGTTTCCAGGACAGGGGGCGAGGTACTGAAGCTTTCTTT	CASSFQDRGRGTEAFF
.	TRBV6-5	.	TRBJ2-7	TGTGCCAGCAGCCCCTCTCCGTACGAGCAGTACTTC	CASSPSPYEQYF
.	TRBV5-4	.	TRBJ1-1	TGTGCCAGCAGCCGCGCCCGGACAGTGAACACTGAAGCTTTCTTT	CASSRARTVNTEAFF
TRBD1	TRBV10-3	.	TRBJ2-7	TGTGCCATCAGTCGTACCGGGACAGGAGACTACGAGCAGTACTTC	CAISRTGTGDYEQYF
.	TRBV28	few	TRBJ1-5	TGTGCCAGCAGTTTATCAGGTCAGCCCCAGCATTTT	CASSLSGQPQHF
.	TRBV29-1	.	TRBJ1-1	TGCAGCGCGCCGCAGGGAGGACGCAGTGAAGCTTTCTTT	CSAPQGGRSEAFF
.	TRBV10-3	.	TRBJ2-1	TGTGCCATCAGCTTAGACGGGGACAATGAGCAGTTCTTC	CAISLDGDNEQFF
.	TRBV7-9	.	TRBJ2-7	TGTGCCAGCAGCCAGACCCAGGGCCTCGCCCCCTACGAGCAGTACTTC	CASSQTQGLAPYEQYF
TRBD2	TRBV19	.	TRBJ2-1	TGTGCCAGTAGTATAGGACTAGCGGGTTACAATGAGCAGTTCTTC	CASSIGLAGYNEQFF
TRBD1	TRBV7-9	.	TRBJ1-2	TGTGCCAGCAGCTTAGCGCCCGAGTACAGGGGTGGCGGCTACACCTTC	CASSLAPEYRGGGYTF
TRBD2	TRBV7-7	.	TRBJ2-1	TGTGCTAGCTCCCGGGGGGGGAACGATGAGCAGTTCTTC	CASSRGGNDEQFF
.	TRBV15	once	TRBJ1-3	TGTGCCACCAGCACGAGGGGGTCTGGAAACACCATATATTTT	CATSTRGSGNTIYF
TRBD1	TRBV13	.	TRBJ1-2	TGTGCCAGCAGCCGGGACAGGGTGAGCTACACCTTC	CASSRDRVSYTF